Presented here are 30 T cell receptor beta chains from one specimen sequenced in a study of shared clonotypes between healthy human individuals. The method was immunoSEQ multiplex PCR; TCRdb's version includes in-frame clones alone and lacks a portion of them. The sample holds about 2.4 million clones; roughly 93% are singletons and the top ten take around 0.37%. Specimen: naive CD4+ T cells from PBMCs. As for subset: CD45RA+ positively selected. These receptors originate from a man younger than 35 in good health. Some clones in this sample may be carry-over from other donors' samples.

The chain is built from TRBV5-4 and TRBJ2-1; 10 bases are a match to TRBD2. V gave up 0 bases and J gave up 3 bases; unmatched junction bases: 6. CDR3 length equals 17 residues. CDR1 is SGHNT and CDR2 is YYREEE in the germline V gene (reference sequence). DNA for the CDR3: TGTGCCAGCAGCTTGGCCCAAATAGCGGGAGGCTACAATGAGCAGTTCTTC. Its translation is CASSLAQIAGGYNEQFF. The whole variable domain, remainder taken from reference TRBV5-4 and TRBJ2-1, is ETGVTQSPTHLIKTRGQQVTLRCSSQSGHNTVSWYQQALGQGPQFIFQYYREEENGRGNFPPRFSGLQFPNYSSELNVNALELDDSALYLCASSLAQIAGGYNEQFFGPGTRLTVL.

This sequence joins TRBV28 and TRBJ2-5, with 7 bases that match TRBD1. The ends lost 4 bases at V and 5 bases at J; junction bases unmatched: 10. The CDR3 has 15 residues. Germline V gene sequence: CDR1 MDHEN, CDR2 SYDVKM. CDR3 loop: CASSSIGQGVETQYF. The CDR3 DNA reads as TGTGCCAGCAGTTCGATAGGCCAGGGGGTGGAGACCCAGTACTTC.

To note about this clone: The same CDR3 arises from other DNA sequences in this sample as well. The chain employs TRBV2 and TRBJ1-2; 8 nucleotides line up with TRBD1. Trimming cost V 6 bases and J 3 bases; bases outside gene matches: 3. This CDR3 comprises 13 residues. The germline gives CDR1 SNHLY, CDR2 FYNNEI. The CDR3 DNA is TGTGCCAGCAGCCCACAGGGGGACTATGGCTACACCTTC. Its protein is CASSPQGDYGYTF.

The chain recombines TRBV5-4 with TRBJ2-1; 9 bases fit TRBD2. Germline V lookup: CDR1 SGHNT, CDR2 YYREEE (reference sequence). Germline trimming cut 0 bases from V and 4 bases from J; bases unmatched to any gene: 5. The CDR3 length is 16 residues. The CDR3 here is CASSLVWTSAYNEQFF. The CDR3 DNA follows: TGTGCCAGCAGCTTGGTTTGGACTAGCGCTTACAATGAGCAGTTCTTC.

This CDR3 is CASSPGGLAGSTDTQYF. The DNA for the CDR3 is TGTGCCAGCAGCCCGGGGGGACTAGCGGGATCCACAGATACGCAGTATTTT. V usage is TRBV14 and J usage is TRBJ2-3; 13 bases map to TRBD2. J lost 2 bases, V lost 4 bases, and 6 bases had no gene match. Per the germline V gene, CDR1 is SGHDN and CDR2 is FVKESK. This CDR3 is built from 17 residues.

The V gene is TRBV19, the J gene TRBJ2-5; 8 nucleotides agree with TRBD2. The V gene's germline CDR1 is LNHDA and CDR2 SQIVND (reference sequence). J was trimmed by 5 bases and V by 3 bases; bases with no gene match: 5. This CDR3 is 14 amino acids long. The CDR3 is CASSIKRETETQYF. The CDR3 region has the DNA TGTGCCAGTAGTATTAAGCGGGAGACGGAGACCCAGTACTTC.

A single count supports this clone. V gene TRBV7-9 combines with J gene TRBJ1-3; perhaps TRBD1 as D (6 bases). V lost 5 bases, J lost 4 bases, and 9 bases lay in between. The CDR3 contains 13 residues. CDR1 and CDR2 from the germline V gene are SEHNR and FQNEAQ (reference sequence). CDR3 sequence reads: CASSRDIGNTIYF. CDR3 nucleotides: TGTGCCAGCAGCAGGGACATCGGAAACACCATATATTTT.

V is TRBV11-1 and J is TRBJ2-1, with TRBD2 matching 14 bases. The germline V gene has CDR1 SGHAT and CDR2 FQDESV (reference sequence). The CDR3 has 15 amino acids. V trimming: 5 bases; J trimming: 8 bases; junction bases outside the gene matches: 5. The CDR3 loop is CASSPGLAGGDEQFF. The CDR3 coding sequence is TGTGCCAGCAGCCCTGGACTAGCGGGAGGAGATGAGCAGTTCTTC.

This sequence joins TRBV7-2 and TRBJ2-5, with a tentative D call TRBD1 (6 bases). V was shortened by 4 bases and J by 5 bases, with 11 bases between the two germline ends. CDR1 and CDR2 (germline): SGHTA, FQGNSA. This CDR3 is built from 13 residues. The CDR3 DNA is TGTGCCAGCAGCTACGGAAGGGGGGAGACCCAGTACTTC. Protein: CASSYGRGETQYF.

A word on this clone: Additional DNA sequences in this sample encode the identical CDR3. The chain is built from TRBV7-9 and TRBJ1-1; D unresolved. Germline V gene lookup returns CDR1 SEHNR and CDR2 FQNEAQ (reference sequence). CDR3 length: 11 amino acids. V lost 1 base and J lost 7, with 4 bases in between. Here the CDR3 reads CASSLGGEAFF. CDR3 nucleotides: TGTGCCAGCAGCTTAGGCGGTGAAGCTTTCTTT.

V and J are TRBV9 and TRBJ2-2; TRBD2 matches at 10 bases. Germline CDR1 SGDLS, CDR2 YYNGEE. J gave up 1 base and V 0 bases, and 3 bases lay outside the gene matches. CDR3 length equals 17 residues. CDR3 in DNA: TGTGCCAGCAGCGTAGCGGCTAGCGGGAGGAACACCGGGGAGCTGTTTTTT. Its translation is CASSVAASGRNTGELFF. Drawing the rest from reference TRBV9 and TRBJ2-2, the complete variable domain is DSGVTQTPKHLITATGQRVTLRCSPRSGDLSVYWYQQSLDQGLQFLIQYYNGEERAKGNILERFSAQQFPDLHSELNLSSLELGDSALYFCASSVAASGRNTGELFFGEGSRLTVL.

This clone appeared a single time. The rearrangement uses TRBV2 and TRBJ2-1, with D uncertain. The CDR3 is 13 residues long. Trimming cost V 2 bases and J 8 bases, with 10 bases left between them. Per germline, CDR1 SNHLY and CDR2 FYNNEI. CDR3 sequence: CASSELGWYEQFF. The DNA of the CDR3 is TGTGCCAGCAGTGAACTCGGGTGGTATGAGCAGTTCTTC.

In DNA, the CDR3 is TGTGCCTCAGGGACCAACTATGGCTACACCTTC. This translates into CASGTNYGYTF. This chain uses TRBV30 with TRBJ1-2, with a tentative D call TRBD1 (5 bases). CDR3 length: 11 amino acids. The V gene lost 7 bases and the J gene lost 2 bases, with 8 bases spanning the gap. Germline CDR1 is GTSNPN and CDR2 is SVGIG (reference sequence).

Concerning this clone itself: Other DNA sequences in this sample translate to the same CDR3. V gene TRBV9 combines with J gene TRBJ2-7, with 9 nucleotides matching TRBD2. Germline values: CDR1 SGDLS, CDR2 YYNGEE. V lost 0 bases and J lost 2; bases outside the gene matches: 3. The CDR3 spans 15 residues. Here the CDR3 reads CASSVGGGRAYEQYF. The CDR3 DNA reads TGTGCCAGCAGCGTAGGCGGCGGGAGGGCCTACGAGCAGTACTTC.

The CDR3 bases are TGTGCCAGCAGCCTCGGGGGACTCTACGAGCAGTACTTC. It is translated as CASSLGGLYEQYF. V usage is TRBV7-2 and J usage is TRBJ2-7; tentative D call: TRBD2 (6 bases). The V gene lost 5 bases and the J gene lost 3 bases, with 11 bases spanning the gap. CDR3 length: 13 residues. Per germline, CDR1 SGHTA and CDR2 FQGNSA.

This chain joins TRBV4-1 and TRBJ2-1; the D call may be TRBD1 or TRBD2 (6 bases each). Germline values: CDR1 MGHRA, CDR2 YSYEKL. There are 16 residues in the CDR3. Trimming removed 0 bases at V and 7 bases at J, with 16 bases between. CDR3 in DNA: TGCGCCAGCAGCCAAGAGGAGTTAGGGGGGCAGAATGAGCAGTTCTTC. This gives the protein CASSQEELGGQNEQFF.

The chain employs TRBV6-1 and TRBJ1-2, with D possibly TRBD1 on 6 matching bases. The CDR3 consists of 15 residues. CDR1 and CDR2 from the germline V gene are MNHNS and SASEGT. V was pared by 4 bases and J by 5 bases, with 17 bases between. CDR3 nucleotides: TGTGCCAGCAGTGCTTCCGGGACATATCATTATGGCTACACCTTC. This codes for CASSASGTYHYGYTF.

The chain recombines TRBV28 with TRBJ2-1, with 10 positions matching TRBD2. The trim removed 4 bases at V and 12 bases at J, leaving 12 bases unmatched. This CDR3 comprises 15 residues. The V gene's germline CDR1 is MDHEN and CDR2 SYDVKM. The CDR3 spells CASSSASGSLVGQFF. The CDR3 nucleotides read TGTGCCAGCAGTTCCGCTAGCGGGAGCCTGGTGGGGCAGTTCTTC.

The chain employs TRBV11-3 and TRBJ2-3, with no clear D. The CDR3 is 14 amino acids. Trimming removed 1 base at V and 0 bases at J, with 5 bases between. CDR1 is SGHNT and CDR2 is YENEEA in the germline V gene. The CDR3 sequence: CASSLGTSTDTQYF. Here the CDR3 DNA reads TGTGCCAGCAGCTTAGGAACTAGCACAGATACGCAGTATTTT.

This rearrangement joins TRBV7-8 to TRBJ1-2; 9 bases are a match to TRBD1. The CDR3 contains 15 residues. The junction had 10 bases not matched to a gene; V was cut back by 5 bases and J by 6 bases. Germline values: CDR1 SGHVS, CDR2 FQNEAQ. This chain's CDR3 is CASSRGRDRENGYTF. DNA for the CDR3: TGTGCCAGCAGCCGTGGCCGGGACAGGGAGAATGGCTACACCTTC.

The J gene is TRBJ1-4, the V gene TRBV19, with 8 positions matching TRBD1. In germline, CDR1 is LNHDA, CDR2 SQIVND (reference sequence). The CDR3 loop spans 15 amino acids. After removal of 4 bases from V and 5 bases from J, the junction contained 6 bases not matched to a gene. The CDR3 coding sequence is TGTGCCAGTAGTACCTGGGGGACAGGCAATGAAAAACTGTTTTTT. This translates into CASSTWGTGNEKLFF.

The rearrangement links TRBV7-9 to TRBJ2-1, with 8 nucleotides matching TRBD2. CDR1 is SEHNR, CDR2 FQNEAQ, per germline (reference sequence). The CDR3 covers 13 residues. The V segment lost 6 bases and the J segment 9 bases; nucleotides outside the gene matches: 7. CDR3 DNA: TGTGCCAGCAGTATAGCGGGGTGGGGTGAGCAGTTCTTC. This gives the protein CASSIAGWGEQFF.

The genes are TRBV4-1 and TRBJ1-1; D uncertain. The ends were cut back, 0 bases at V and 6 bases at J, with 11 bases in the middle. Per germline, CDR1 MGHRA and CDR2 YSYEKL. The CDR3 loop spans 14 amino acids. CDR3: CASSQDLSLAEAFF. The CDR3, as DNA: TGCGCCAGCAGCCAAGATTTATCTCTCGCTGAAGCTTTCTTT.

The chain has TRBV5-1 and TRBJ1-1, with unresolved D. Trimming pared 0 bases from V and 7 bases from J, leaving 13 bases between. The CDR3 covers 14 residues. Germline V CDR1 and CDR2: SGHRS, YFSETQ. CDR3 sequence: CASSLGRASGEAFF. The CDR3 DNA reads as TGCGCCAGCAGCTTGGGCAGAGCGTCCGGTGAAGCTTTCTTT. The full variable domain, rest sourced from reference TRBV5-1 and TRBJ1-1, is KAGVTQTPRYLIKTRGQQVTLSCSPISGHRSVSWYQQTPGQGLQFLFEYFSETQRNKGNFPGRFSGRQFSNSRSEMNVSTLELGDSALYLCASSLGRASGEAFFGQGTRLTVV.

This clone was observed a single time. The chain uses TRBV5-1 and TRBJ2-4, with 7 positions matching TRBD1. The CDR3 totals 17 residues. The V segment lost 1 base and the J segment 7 bases; nucleotides outside the gene matches: 14. CDR1 is SGHRS, CDR2 YFSETQ, per germline. The CDR3 bases are TGCGCCAGCAGCTTGCGAGGGGGCGTCGAGGGTGTGAACATTCAGTACTTC. It yields the protein CASSLRGGVEGVNIQYF.

The chain carries TRBV2 and TRBJ2-3, with TRBD1 matching 8 bases. The CDR3 length is 14 residues. Germline CDR1 SNHLY, CDR2 FYNNEI. Trimming at V came to 8 bases and at J to 2 bases, leaving 6 bases not matched to a gene. In nucleotides, the CDR3 is TGTGCCAGCTCTACAGGGGGACCCACAGATACGCAGTATTTT. Residues: CASSTGGPTDTQYF. Using reference TRBV2 and TRBJ2-3 for the parts outside the CDR3, the full variable domain is EPEVTQTPSHQVTQMGQEVILRCVPISNHLYFYWYRQILGQKVEFLVSFYNNEISEKSEIFDDQFSVERPDGSNFTLKIRSTKLEDSAMYFCASSTGGPTDTQYFGPGTRLTVL.

V gene TRBV11-2 combines with J gene TRBJ1-3, with D unresolved. This CDR3 is built from 16 residues. Germline CDR1 SGHAT, CDR2 FQNNGV. Trimming cost V 3 bases and J 0 bases, with 12 bases left between them. CDR3 in amino acids: CASSLARMNSGNTIYF. DNA for the CDR3: TGTGCCAGCAGCTTGGCGCGGATGAACTCTGGAAACACCATATATTTT.

This sequence joins TRBV11-2 and TRBJ2-7; 7 positions agree with TRBD1. Germline V gives CDR1 SGHAT, CDR2 FQNNGV. With 4 bases clipped from V and 9 bases from J, the junction kept 9 bases outside the gene matches. The CDR3 covers 13 residues. CDR3 in DNA: TGTGCCAGCAGCTCGATACAGGGGAGAGGGCAGTACTTC. It encodes CASSSIQGRGQYF. Full variable domain (outside the CDR3, taken from reference TRBV11-2 and TRBJ2-7): EAGVAQSPRYKIIEKRQSVAFWCNPISGHATLYWYQQILGQGPKLLIQFQNNGVVDDSQLPKDRFSAERLKGVDSTLKIQPAKLEDSAVYLCASSSIQGRGQYFGPGTRLTVT.

V gene TRBV5-6 combines with J gene TRBJ1-2; D not certain. Trimming cost V 4 bases and J 0 bases, with 22 bases left between them. CDR1 is SGHDT, CDR2 YYEEEE, per germline. This CDR3 spans 18 amino acids. CDR3 protein: CASSLAGQRAGSNYGYTF. The CDR3 DNA reads as TGTGCCAGCAGCCTGGCGGGCCAGCGGGCCGGATCTAACTATGGCTACACCTTC.

The rearrangement uses TRBV4-2 and TRBJ2-3, with TRBD1 identical over 8 bases. The ends lost 2 bases at V and 6 bases at J; junction bases unmatched: 4. Germline V gene data show CDR1 as LGHNA and CDR2 as YNFKEQ. This CDR3 has 14 amino acids. CDR3 DNA sequence: TGTGCCAGCAGCCAACAAAACAGGGGGGATACGCAGTATTTT. It encodes CASSQQNRGDTQYF.